What follows are 24 T cell receptor beta chains derived from one specimen sequenced in a study of blood T cell repertoires in COVID-19. Assay: immunoSEQ multiplex PCR; the TCRdb copy retains only in-frame clones and omits some. Of around 230,000 clones listed, 85% to 90% are singletons. The sample comprised PBMCs or T cells enriched from blood (not recorded which). The receptor source for this set is a woman in her 30s with acute COVID-19.

The rearrangement uses TRBV5-1 and TRBJ2-7, with TRBD1 as a possible D gene (6 bases). With 4 bases removed from V and 5 bases from J, the gap between germline ends came to 16 bases. CDR3 length: 14 residues. Germline lookup yields CDR1 SGHRS and CDR2 YFSETQ. The CDR3 DNA reads TGCGCCAGCAGCCCGGTACGTCAGGGGAACGAGCAGTACTTC. This encodes CASSPVRQGNEQYF.

The chain combines TRBV5-6 with TRBJ1-2; D ambiguous. The germline CDR1 and CDR2 sequences are SGHDT and YYEEEE. The ends were cut back, 0 bases at V and 5 bases at J, with 5 bases in the middle. CDR3 length: 12 residues. This CDR3 is CASSLVHYGYTF. CDR3 nucleotides: TGTGCCAGCAGCTTGGTTCATTATGGCTACACCTTC.

CDR3 in amino acids: CASSLKQGSYGYTF. CDR3 coding DNA: TGTGCCAGCAGCTTAAAACAGGGTAGCTATGGCTACACCTTC. This chain uses TRBV11-2 with TRBJ1-2; possibly TRBD1 for D (6 bases). V lost 2 bases and J 4 bases, leaving 11 bases between the germline ends. Germline assignment: CDR1 SGHAT and CDR2 FQNNGV. This CDR3 is built from 14 residues.

The chain carries TRBV29-1 and TRBJ1-2; 9 bases agree with TRBD1. V shed 5 bases and J 7 bases; nucleotides not matched to a gene: 8. Germline CDR1 and CDR2: SQVTM and ANQGSEA. The CDR3 extends over 13 amino acids. The CDR3: CSVTTGGVSGYTF. CDR3 in DNA: TGCAGCGTTACCACAGGGGGCGTCAGTGGCTACACCTTC.

In this sample, this clone turned up once. The V call is TRBV29-1, the J call TRBJ1-2; D unclear. CDR3 length equals 13 residues. Trimming took off 3 bases at V and 3 bases at J, with 11 bases between the two ends. The germline V gene encodes CDR1 SQVTM and CDR2 ANQGSEA. The CDR3 reads CSVDRQNDYGYTF. In DNA form, the CDR3 reads TGCAGCGTTGATCGTCAGAATGACTATGGCTACACCTTC.

The chain uses TRBV7-9 and TRBJ1-2, with D possibly TRBD1 on 6 matching bases. The CDR3 has 17 residues. V shed 0 bases and J shed 5 bases, with 19 bases lying between them. From germline, CDR1 is SEHNR and CDR2 FQNEAQ (reference sequence). CDR3 sequence: CASSLAMGAILGYGYTF. The CDR3, as DNA: TGTGCCAGCAGCTTAGCCATGGGGGCGATTCTTGGGTATGGCTACACCTTC.

J is TRBJ1-1 and V is TRBV18, with D possibly being TRBD1 (6 bases). With 3 bases removed from V and 1 base from J, the gap between germline ends came to 15 bases. CDR1 and CDR2 (germline): KGHSH, LQKENI. This CDR3 has 16 amino acids. The CDR3 region is CASSPQGPTQNTEAFF. The CDR3 DNA reads as TGTGCCAGCTCACCCCAGGGGCCTACCCAGAACACTGAAGCTTTCTTT.

The CDR3 region is CASKWEIDGYTF. CDR3 DNA: TGTGCCAGCAAGTGGGAGATAGATGGCTACACCTTC. V usage is TRBV2 and J usage is TRBJ1-2; D unresolved. CDR3 length equals 12 residues. CDR1 and CDR2 (germline): SNHLY, FYNNEI. V lost 7 bases, J lost 6 bases, and 12 bases lay in between.

The chain is built from TRBV9 and TRBJ1-2; D possibly corresponds to TRBD1 (5 bases). The length of the CDR3 is 15 residues. V lost 0 bases and J 1 base, leaving 10 bases between the germline ends. Germline V gene sequence: CDR1 SGDLS, CDR2 YYNGEE. CDR3 in amino acids: CASSVEGRGNYGYTF. The CDR3 DNA reads as TGTGCCAGCAGCGTAGAGGGAAGGGGTAACTATGGCTACACCTTC.

This clone was seen a handful of times. Here the CDR3 reads CASSLNRWGGNLDTQYF. The DNA of the CDR3 is TGTGCCAGCAGCTTAAATCGGTGGGGGGGTAACCTGGATACGCAGTATTTT. The chain employs TRBV11-2 and TRBJ2-3; 7 bases align to TRBD2. V was clipped by 2 bases and J by 6 bases; unmatched bases: 14. Germline CDR1 SGHAT, CDR2 FQNNGV. CDR3 length: 17 residues. Using reference TRBV11-2 and TRBJ2-3 for the parts outside the CDR3, the full variable domain is EAGVAQSPRYKIIEKRQSVAFWCNPISGHATLYWYQQILGQGPKLLIQFQNNGVVDDSQLPKDRFSAERLKGVDSTLKIQPAKLEDSAVYLCASSLNRWGGNLDTQYFGPGTRLTVL.

This chain joins TRBV27 and TRBJ1-2; TRBD1 matches at 9 bases. Germline CDR1 MNHEY, CDR2 SMNVEV (reference sequence). This CDR3 region has 15 residues. Germline trimming cut 1 base from V and 3 bases from J; bases unmatched to any gene: 3. CDR3 in amino acids: CASSLYRGQDYGYTF. In nucleotides, the CDR3 is TGTGCCAGCAGTTTATACAGGGGGCAGGACTATGGCTACACCTTC.

The V gene is TRBV9, the J gene TRBJ2-7; 7 bases agree with TRBD1. V lost 3 bases and J lost 0; bases outside the gene matches: 6. Germline V CDR1 and CDR2: SGDLS, YYNGEE. The CDR3 length is 15 residues. The CDR3 loop is CASSAGQTSSYEQYF. Here the CDR3 DNA reads TGTGCCAGCAGCGCGGGACAGACAAGCTCCTACGAGCAGTACTTC.

This chain links TRBV9 with TRBJ2-3; perhaps TRBD2 as D (6 bases). The V end lost 4 bases, the J end lost 2 bases, and 14 bases lay between the germline ends. CDR1 and CDR2 from the germline V gene are SGDLS and YYNGEE. This CDR3 has 15 residues. The CDR3 nucleotides are TGTGCCAGCAGCCCATTGGGAGGAAACACAGATACGCAGTATTTT. It specifies CASSPLGGNTDTQYF.

The V call is TRBV7-9, the J call TRBJ2-1, with 8 bases that match TRBD2. This CDR3 is 16 amino acids long. In germline, CDR1 is SEHNR, CDR2 FQNEAQ (reference sequence). V lost 4 bases, J lost 4 bases, and 9 bases stayed unmatched. In DNA, the CDR3 is TGTGCCAGCAGCTCCATAGCGGGGATAAATTACAATGAGCAGTTCTTC. Encoded protein: CASSSIAGINYNEQFF.

The chain uses TRBV5-1 and TRBJ1-2; D is perhaps TRBD1 (6 bases). There are 15 residues in the CDR3. V lost 4 bases and J lost 1, with 14 bases in between. Germline V gene data show CDR1 as SGHRS and CDR2 as YFSETQ. The CDR3 reads CASSPNPGDNYGYTF. The CDR3 nucleotides read TGCGCCAGCAGCCCCAACCCAGGGGATAACTATGGCTACACCTTC. The whole variable domain, filled in from reference TRBV5-1 and TRBJ1-2, reads KAGVTQTPRYLIKTRGQQVTLSCSPISGHRSVSWYQQTPGQGLQFLFEYFSETQRNKGNFPGRFSGRQFSNSRSEMNVSTLELGDSALYLCASSPNPGDNYGYTFGSGTRLTVV.

The chain employs TRBV28 and TRBJ2-1, with TRBD2 identical over 10 bases. Germline V gene lookup returns CDR1 MDHEN and CDR2 SYDVKM. The CDR3 consists of 15 residues. The V gene end was trimmed by 6 bases and the J gene end by 12 bases; junction bases not matched to a gene: 14. CDR3 sequence: CASRRGLAAVLGQFF. The DNA for the CDR3 is TGTGCCAGCAGGCGTGGACTAGCGGCCGTCCTAGGGCAGTTCTTC.

The chain is built from TRBV9 and TRBJ2-2; 10 bases line up with TRBD1. Looked up from germline, CDR1 is SGDLS and CDR2 is YYNGEE. The CDR3 covers 17 residues. The ends lost 0 bases at V and 4 bases at J; junction bases unmatched: 6. The DNA of the CDR3 is TGTGCCAGCAGCGTAGGAGCCGGGACAGGGGTCACCGGGGAGCTGTTTTTT. Amino acid sequence: CASSVGAGTGVTGELFF.

The chain combines TRBV15 with TRBJ2-1; possible D gene TRBD1, 6 bases. The germline V gene has CDR1 LNHNV and CDR2 YYDKDF (reference sequence). V lost 0 bases and J lost 6, with 9 bases in between. The CDR3 length is 14 residues. Here the CDR3 DNA reads TGTGCCACCAGCAGAGATCTAGGGGGCAATGAGCAGTTCTTC. It codes for CATSRDLGGNEQFF.

The chain couples TRBV6-6 to TRBJ1-1; the D is unclear. Per germline, CDR1 MNHNY and CDR2 SVGAGI (reference sequence). V was shortened by 2 bases and J by 1 base, with 8 bases between the two germline ends. The CDR3 has 14 amino acids. CDR3 protein: CASSYPFKNTEAFF. In DNA form, the CDR3 reads TGTGCCAGCAGTTACCCGTTTAAGAACACTGAAGCTTTCTTT.

In DNA, the CDR3 is TGTGCCAGCAGCAAAGCCCCGAGGGACAGGGACTCATATGGCTACACCTTC. It encodes CASSKAPRDRDSYGYTF. The chain uses TRBV21-1 and TRBJ1-2; the table calls TRBD1, which could not be checked here. TRBV21-1 is recorded as a pseudogene. CDR3 length equals 17 residues.

This CDR3 is CASSVSSGGTGYEQYF. The CDR3 nucleotides read TGTGCCAGCAGTGTTAGTAGCGGGGGGACGGGGTACGAGCAGTACTTC. The chain employs TRBV2 and TRBJ2-7, with TRBD2 matching over 10 bases. CDR1 and CDR2 from the germline V gene are SNHLY and FYNNEI. V lost 4 bases and J lost 4; bases outside the gene matches: 10. The CDR3 totals 16 residues.

The chain links TRBV12-3 or TRBV12-4 to TRBJ1-1; D remains unclear. Trimming pared 5 bases from V and 3 bases from J, leaving 10 bases between. The length of the CDR3 is 13 residues. The DNA for the CDR3 is TGTGCCAGCAGTCAACAGCGGGACACTGAAGCTTTCTTT. Translated, it gives CASSQQRDTEAFF.

This clone was detected only once. The chain recombines TRBV4-3 with TRBJ2-3, with 9 bases identical to TRBD1. Per germline, CDR1 LGHNA and CDR2 YSLEER. Trimming cost V 4 bases and J 6 bases; bases outside gene matches: 5. This CDR3 contains 14 residues. The CDR3 bases are TGCGCCAGCAGCCCAGGAGGACAGGGGGATACGCAGTATTTT. Amino acid sequence: CASSPGGQGDTQYF.

The chain combines TRBV6-1 with TRBJ1-5; D perhaps matches TRBD1 (5 bases). The CDR3 is made up of 15 amino acids. CDR1 MNHNS and CDR2 SASEGT come from the germline V gene. V was cut by 1 base and J by 2 bases, with 9 bases left in between. CDR3 loop: CASSEGMTGNQPQHF. Here the CDR3 DNA reads TGTGCCAGCAGTGAAGGGATGACAGGCAATCAGCCCCAGCATTTT.